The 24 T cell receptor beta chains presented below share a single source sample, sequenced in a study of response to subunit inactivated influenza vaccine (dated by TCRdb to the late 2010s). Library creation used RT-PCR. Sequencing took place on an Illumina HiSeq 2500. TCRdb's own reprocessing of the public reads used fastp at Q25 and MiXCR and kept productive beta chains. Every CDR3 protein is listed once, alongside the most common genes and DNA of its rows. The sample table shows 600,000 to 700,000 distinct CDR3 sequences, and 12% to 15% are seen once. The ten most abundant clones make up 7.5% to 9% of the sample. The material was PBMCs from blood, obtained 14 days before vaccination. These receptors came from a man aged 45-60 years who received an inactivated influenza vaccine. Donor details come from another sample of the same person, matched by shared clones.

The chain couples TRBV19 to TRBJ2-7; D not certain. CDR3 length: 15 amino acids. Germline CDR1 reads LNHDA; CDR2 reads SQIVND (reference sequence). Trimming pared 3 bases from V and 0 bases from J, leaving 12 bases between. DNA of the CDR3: TGTGCCAGTAGTATCCTGGGCGAGAGCTCCTACGAGCAGTACTTC. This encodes CASSILGESSYEQYF.

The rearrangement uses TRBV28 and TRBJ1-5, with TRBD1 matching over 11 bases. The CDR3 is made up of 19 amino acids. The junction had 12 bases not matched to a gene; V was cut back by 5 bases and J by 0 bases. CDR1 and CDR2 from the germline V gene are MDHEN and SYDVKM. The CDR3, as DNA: TGTGCCAGCAGTCCACCTGGCGGACAGGGGGCTCTTAGCAATCAGCCCCAGCATTTT. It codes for CASSPPGGQGALSNQPQHF.

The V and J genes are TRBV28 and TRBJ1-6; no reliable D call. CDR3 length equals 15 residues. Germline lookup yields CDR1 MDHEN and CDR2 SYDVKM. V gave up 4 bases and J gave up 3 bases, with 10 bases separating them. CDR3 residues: CASSYPSYYNSPLHF. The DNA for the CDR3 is TGTGCCAGCAGTTACCCGTCATACTATAATTCACCCCTCCACTTT.

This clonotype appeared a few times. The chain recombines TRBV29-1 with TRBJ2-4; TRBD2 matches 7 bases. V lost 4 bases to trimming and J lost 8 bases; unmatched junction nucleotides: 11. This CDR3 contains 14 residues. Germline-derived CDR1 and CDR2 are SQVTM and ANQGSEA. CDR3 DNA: TGCAGCGTTGGGGCTAGCGGCTCCACGGACATTCAGTACTTC. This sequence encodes CSVGASGSTDIQYF.

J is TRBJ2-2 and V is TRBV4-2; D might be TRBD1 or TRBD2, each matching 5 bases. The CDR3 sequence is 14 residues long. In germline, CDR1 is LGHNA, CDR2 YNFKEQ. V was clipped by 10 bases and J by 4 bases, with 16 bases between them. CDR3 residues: CATSGQTFTGELFF. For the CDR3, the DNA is TGTGCCACCTCGGGGCAGACCTTCACCGGGGAGCTGTTTTTT.

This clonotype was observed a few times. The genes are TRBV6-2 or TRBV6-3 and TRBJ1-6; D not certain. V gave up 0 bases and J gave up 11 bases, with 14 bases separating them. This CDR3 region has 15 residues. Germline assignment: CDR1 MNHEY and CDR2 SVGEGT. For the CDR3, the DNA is TGTGCCAGCAGTTACTCACGTCTACCTGGTCCACCCCTCCACTTT. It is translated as CASSYSRLPGPPLHF.

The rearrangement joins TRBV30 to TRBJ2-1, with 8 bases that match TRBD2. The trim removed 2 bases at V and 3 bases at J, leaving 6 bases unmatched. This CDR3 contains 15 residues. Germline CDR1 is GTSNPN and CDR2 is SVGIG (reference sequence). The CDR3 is CAWSSGLAHYNEQFF. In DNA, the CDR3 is TGTGCCTGGAGTTCAGGACTAGCCCACTACAATGAGCAGTTCTTC.

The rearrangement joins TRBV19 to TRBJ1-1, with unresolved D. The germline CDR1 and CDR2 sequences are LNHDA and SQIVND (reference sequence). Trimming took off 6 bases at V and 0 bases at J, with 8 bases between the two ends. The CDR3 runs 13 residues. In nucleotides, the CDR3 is TGTGCCAGTAGAGGGAGAGTGAACACTGAAGCTTTCTTT. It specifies CASRGRVNTEAFF. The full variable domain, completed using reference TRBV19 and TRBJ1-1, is DGGITQSPKYLFRKEGQNVTLSCEQNLNHDAMYWYRQDPGQGLRLIYYSQIVNDFQKGDIAEGYSVSREKKESFPLTVTSAQKNPTAFYLCASRGRVNTEAFFGQGTRLTVV.

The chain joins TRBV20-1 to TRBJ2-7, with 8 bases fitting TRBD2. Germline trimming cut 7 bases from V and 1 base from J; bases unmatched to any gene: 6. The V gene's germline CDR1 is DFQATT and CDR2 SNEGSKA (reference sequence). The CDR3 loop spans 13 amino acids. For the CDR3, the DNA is TGCAGTGTTCCGACTAGCGTGTCCTACGAGCAGTACTTC. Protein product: CSVPTSVSYEQYF.

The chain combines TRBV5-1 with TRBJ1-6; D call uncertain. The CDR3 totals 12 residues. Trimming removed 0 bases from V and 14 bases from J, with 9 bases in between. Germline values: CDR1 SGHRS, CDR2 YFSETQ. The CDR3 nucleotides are TGCGCCAGCAGCTTGGGAGGTACTTCCCTCCACTTT. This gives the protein CASSLGGTSLHF. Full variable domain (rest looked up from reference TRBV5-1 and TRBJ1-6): KAGVTQTPRYLIKTRGQQVTLSCSPISGHRSVSWYQQTPGQGLQFLFEYFSETQRNKGNFPGRFSGRQFSNSRSEMNVSTLELGDSALYLCASSLGGTSLHFGNGTRLTVT.

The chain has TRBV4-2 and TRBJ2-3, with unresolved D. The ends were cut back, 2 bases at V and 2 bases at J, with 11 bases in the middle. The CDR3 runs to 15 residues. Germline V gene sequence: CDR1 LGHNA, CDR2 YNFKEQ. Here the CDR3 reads CASSQMGSPTDTQYF. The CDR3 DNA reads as TGTGCCAGCAGCCAAATGGGCAGCCCCACAGATACGCAGTATTTT.

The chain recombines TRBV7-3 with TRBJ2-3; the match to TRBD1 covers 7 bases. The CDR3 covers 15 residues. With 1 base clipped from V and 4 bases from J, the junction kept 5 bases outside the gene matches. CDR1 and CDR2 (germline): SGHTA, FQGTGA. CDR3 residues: CASSLSLDRADTQYF. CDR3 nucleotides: TGTGCCAGCAGCTTAAGTCTTGACAGGGCAGATACGCAGTATTTT.

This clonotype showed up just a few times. This chain's CDR3 is CASSLLASETQYF. The CDR3 coding sequence is TGCGCCAGCAGCTTACTAGCCTCAGAGACCCAGTACTTC. The chain combines TRBV4-1 with TRBJ2-5; the D gene is possibly TRBD2 (6 bases). The CDR3 is 13 amino acids. Trimming removed 5 bases at V and 4 bases at J, with 11 bases between. Germline V CDR1 and CDR2: MGHRA, YSYEKL.

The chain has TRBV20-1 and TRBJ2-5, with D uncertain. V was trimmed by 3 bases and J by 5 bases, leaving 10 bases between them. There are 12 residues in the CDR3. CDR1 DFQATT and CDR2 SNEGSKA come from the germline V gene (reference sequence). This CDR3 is CSASYSVETQYF. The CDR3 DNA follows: TGCAGTGCTAGCTATTCGGTTGAGACCCAGTACTTC.

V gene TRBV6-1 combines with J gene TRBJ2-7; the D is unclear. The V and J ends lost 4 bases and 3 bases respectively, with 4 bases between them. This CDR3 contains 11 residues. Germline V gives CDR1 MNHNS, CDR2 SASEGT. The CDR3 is CASSVHYEQYF. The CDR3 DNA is TGTGCCAGCAGTGTACACTACGAGCAGTACTTC.

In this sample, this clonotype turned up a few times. The CDR3 DNA follows: TGCAGCGTTGAAGGGGTATCGGCACTAGCGGTTAGCTCCTACAATGAGCAGTTCTTC. This gives the protein CSVEGVSALAVSSYNEQFF. The chain joins TRBV29-1 to TRBJ2-1; 8 bases match TRBD2. Germline values: CDR1 SQVTM, CDR2 ANQGSEA. With 1 base clipped from V and 0 bases from J, the junction kept 14 bases outside the gene matches. The CDR3 consists of 19 residues.

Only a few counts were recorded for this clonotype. The CDR3 region has the DNA TGTGCCAGCAGTTATGGCGGGAGTGGGTTGGAGCAGTACTTC. Encoded protein: CASSYGGSGLEQYF. The chain has TRBV12-3 or TRBV12-4 and TRBJ2-7, with 7 bases matching TRBD2. The CDR3 is 14 amino acids. V lost 4 bases to trimming and J lost 7 bases; unmatched junction nucleotides: 10.

DNA of the CDR3: TGTGCCAGCAGCCAAACTTTTATAGGGCTCCCCGGGGAGCTGTTTTTT. Translated, it gives CASSQTFIGLPGELFF. The rearrangement uses TRBV4-2 and TRBJ2-2; no reliable D call. The germline V gene has CDR1 LGHNA and CDR2 YNFKEQ. The germline V and J ends were trimmed by 2 bases and 6 bases, with 16 bases remaining between them. The CDR3 loop spans 16 amino acids.

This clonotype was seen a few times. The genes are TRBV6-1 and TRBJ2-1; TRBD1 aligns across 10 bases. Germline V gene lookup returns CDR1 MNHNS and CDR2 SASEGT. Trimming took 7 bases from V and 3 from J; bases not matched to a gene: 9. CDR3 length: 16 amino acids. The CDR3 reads CASILGGDRGYNEQFF. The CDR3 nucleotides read TGTGCCAGCATCCTCGGAGGGGACAGGGGCTACAATGAGCAGTTCTTC.

The CDR3 spells CASSDRNRGTNEKLFF. CDR3 nucleotide sequence: TGTGCCAGCAGCGACAGAAACAGGGGCACTAATGAAAAACTGTTTTTT. The chain joins TRBV7-2 to TRBJ1-4; 7 bases agree with TRBD1. The length of the CDR3 is 16 residues. J gave up 2 bases and V 5 bases, and 8 bases lay outside the gene matches. Per germline, CDR1 SGHTA and CDR2 FQGNSA.

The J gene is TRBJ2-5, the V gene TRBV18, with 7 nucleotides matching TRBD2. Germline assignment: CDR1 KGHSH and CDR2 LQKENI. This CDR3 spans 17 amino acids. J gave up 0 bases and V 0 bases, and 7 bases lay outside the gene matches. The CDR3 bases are TGTGCCAGCTCACCACCCCCTGGGGGGGGATACCAAGAGACCCAGTACTTC. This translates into CASSPPPGGGYQETQYF.

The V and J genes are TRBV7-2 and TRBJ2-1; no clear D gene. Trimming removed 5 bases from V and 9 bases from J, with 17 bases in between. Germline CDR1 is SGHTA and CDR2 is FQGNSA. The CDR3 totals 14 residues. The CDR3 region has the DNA TGTGCCAGCAGCCCCCCCATTAGCTACGCTGAGCAGTTCTTC. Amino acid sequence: CASSPPISYAEQFF. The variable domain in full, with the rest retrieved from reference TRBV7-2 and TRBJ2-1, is GAGVSQSPSNKVTEKGKDVELRCDPISGHTALYWYRQSLGQGLEFLIYFQGNSAPDKSGLPSDRFSAERTGGSVSTLTIQRTQQEDSAVYLCASSPPISYAEQFFGPGTRLTVL.

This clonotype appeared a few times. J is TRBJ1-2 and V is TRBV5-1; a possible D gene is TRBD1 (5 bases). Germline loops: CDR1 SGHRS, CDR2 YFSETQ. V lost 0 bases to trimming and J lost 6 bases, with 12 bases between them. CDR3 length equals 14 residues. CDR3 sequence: CASSLGGSRNGYTF. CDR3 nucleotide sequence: TGCGCCAGCAGCTTGGGGGGGTCACGGAATGGCTACACCTTC.

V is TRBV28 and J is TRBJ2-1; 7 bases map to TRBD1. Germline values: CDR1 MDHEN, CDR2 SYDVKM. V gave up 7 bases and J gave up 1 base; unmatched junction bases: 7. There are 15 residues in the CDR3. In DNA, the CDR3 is TGTGCCAGCACAACAGGGGCCCCTTCCTACAATGAGCAGTTCTTC. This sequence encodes CASTTGAPSYNEQFF.